This TCR beta chain was captured in a study of monozygotic twins with cystic fibrosis. TCRdb's table, derived via immunoSEQ multiplex PCR, lists solely in-frame clones and lacks some. The sample carries 35,000 or so clones, over 75% recorded once. This CDR3 is built from 16 residues. V was pared by 3 bases and J by 10 bases, with 15 bases of the junction left unmatched. CDR1 is GTSNPN and CDR2 is SVGIG in the germline V gene (reference sequence). The clonotype originates from a girl aged 2-9 years with cystic fibrosis. The genes are TRBV30 and TRBJ1-1; 12 bases fit TRBD1. The sample consisted of blood. For the CDR3, the DNA is TGTGCCTGGAGCTCGTCCCGGGACAGGGGGCAGTTTTTAGCTTTCTTT. This gives the protein CAWSSSRDRGQFLAFF.